The clone carrying this T cell receptor (beta chain) came up many times. This CDR3 comprises 13 residues. V lost 1 base to trimming and J lost 6 bases, with 6 bases between them. The V gene's germline CDR1 is MGHRA and CDR2 YSYEKL. The data were obtained in a study of shared clonotypes between healthy human individuals. Execution of the assay was at deep level. Method: immunoSEQ multiplex PCR; TCRdb's copy keeps in-frame clones and lacks some. The table records hundreds of thousands of clones, 72% of them present only once. The sequence was collected from a woman in her twenties or thirties in good health. The sample consisted of memory CD4+ T cells sorted from blood. The subset is: CD45RA-negative fraction. This sequence joins TRBV4-1 and TRBJ1-4; D call uncertain. In nucleotides, the CDR3 is TGCGCCAGCAGCCAAGGTAACGATGAAAAACTGTTTTTT. Protein: CASSQGNDEKLFF.